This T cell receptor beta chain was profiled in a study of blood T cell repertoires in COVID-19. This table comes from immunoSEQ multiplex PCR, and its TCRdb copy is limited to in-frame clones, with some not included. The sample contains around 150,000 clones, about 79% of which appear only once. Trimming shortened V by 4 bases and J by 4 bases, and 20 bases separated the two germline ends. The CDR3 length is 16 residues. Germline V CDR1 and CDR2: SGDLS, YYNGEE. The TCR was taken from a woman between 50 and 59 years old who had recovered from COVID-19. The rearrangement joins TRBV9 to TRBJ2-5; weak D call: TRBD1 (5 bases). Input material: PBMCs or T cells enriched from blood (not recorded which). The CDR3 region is CASSTPPGAQSETQYF. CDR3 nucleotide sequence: TGTGCCAGCAGCACTCCCCCTGGGGCTCAGTCAGAGACCCAGTACTTC.